The sequence of this TCR beta chain was determined in a study of T cell repertoires in cytomegalovirus infection. Study background: Based on public TCR beta signatures, there were indications of CMV infection and of a matching HLA type.

TCRdb called the reads again in MiXCR, with one record for every CDR3 protein. Here the sample spans around 740,000 distinct CDR3 sequences, 35% to 45% being singletons. Overall study findings and caveats: Dominant in the ex vivo response were TCR beta clonotypes restricted by HLA-C and specific for CMV. The cumulative frequency of public TCR beta families identified carriers of CMV plus the relevant HLA.

V was shortened by 0 bases and J by 15 bases, with 15 bases between the two germline ends. This CDR3 contains 13 residues. In germline, CDR1 is LGHDT, CDR2 YNNKEL (reference sequence). As for this clonotype: Its specificity is not known.

The chain has TRBV3-1 and TRBJ2-1; unclear D gene. The receptor's source is a human donor in good health (CMV status not recorded). Some clones in this sample may be carry-over from other donors' samples. Sequencing was carried out using PBMCs. CDR3 bases: TGTGCCAGCAGCCAAGACGCGGCCCAAAAAACGTTCTTC. Translation gives CASSQDAAQKTFF.